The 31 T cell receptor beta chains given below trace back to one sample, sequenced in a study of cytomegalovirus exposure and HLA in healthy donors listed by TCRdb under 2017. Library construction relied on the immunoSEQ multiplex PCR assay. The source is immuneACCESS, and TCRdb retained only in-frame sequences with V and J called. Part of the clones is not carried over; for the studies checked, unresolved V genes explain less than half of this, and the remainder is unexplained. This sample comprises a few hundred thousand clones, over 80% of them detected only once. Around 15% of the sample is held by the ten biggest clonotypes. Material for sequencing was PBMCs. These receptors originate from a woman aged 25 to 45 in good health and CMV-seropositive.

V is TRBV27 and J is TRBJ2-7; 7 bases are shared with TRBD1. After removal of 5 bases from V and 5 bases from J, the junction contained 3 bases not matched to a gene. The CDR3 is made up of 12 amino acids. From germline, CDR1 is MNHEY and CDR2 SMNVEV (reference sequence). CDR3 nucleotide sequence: TGTGCCAGCAGTCCACAGGGGAACGAGCAGTACTTC. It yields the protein CASSPQGNEQYF.

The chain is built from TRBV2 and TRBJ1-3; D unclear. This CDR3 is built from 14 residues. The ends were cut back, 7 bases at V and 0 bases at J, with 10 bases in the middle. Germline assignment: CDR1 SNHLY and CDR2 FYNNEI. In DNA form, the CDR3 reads TGTGCCAGCAACCCCACTTACTCTGGAAACACCATATATTTT. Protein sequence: CASNPTYSGNTIYF.

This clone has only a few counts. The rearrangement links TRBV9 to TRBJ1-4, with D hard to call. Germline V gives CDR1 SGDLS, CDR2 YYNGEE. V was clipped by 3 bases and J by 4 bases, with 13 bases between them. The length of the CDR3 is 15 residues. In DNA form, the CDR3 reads TGTGCCAGCAGCGAGCAAGGAGGCATTAATGAAAAACTGTTTTTT. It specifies CASSEQGGINEKLFF.

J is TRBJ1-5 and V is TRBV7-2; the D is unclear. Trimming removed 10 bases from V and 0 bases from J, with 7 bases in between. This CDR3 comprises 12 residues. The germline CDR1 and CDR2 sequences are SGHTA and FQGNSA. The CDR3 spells CATTDSNQPQHF. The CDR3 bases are TGTGCCACAACCGATAGCAATCAGCCCCAGCATTTT.

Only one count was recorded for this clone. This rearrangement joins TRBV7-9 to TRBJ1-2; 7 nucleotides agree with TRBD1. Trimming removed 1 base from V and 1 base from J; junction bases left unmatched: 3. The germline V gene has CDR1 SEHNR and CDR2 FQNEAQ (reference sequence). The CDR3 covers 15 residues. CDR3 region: CASSLGTGFNYGYTF. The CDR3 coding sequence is TGTGCCAGCAGCTTAGGGACAGGTTTTAACTATGGCTACACCTTC.

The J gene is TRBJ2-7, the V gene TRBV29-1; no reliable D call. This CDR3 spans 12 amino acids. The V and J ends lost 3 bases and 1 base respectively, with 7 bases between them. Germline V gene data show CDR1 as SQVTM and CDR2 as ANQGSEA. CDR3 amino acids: CSVDDGSYEQYF. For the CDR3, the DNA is TGCAGCGTTGACGACGGGTCCTACGAGCAGTACTTC.

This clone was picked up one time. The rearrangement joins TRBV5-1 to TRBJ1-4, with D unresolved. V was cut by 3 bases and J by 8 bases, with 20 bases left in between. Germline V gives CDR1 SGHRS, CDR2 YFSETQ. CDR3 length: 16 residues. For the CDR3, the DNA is TGCGCCAGCAGCTACCTCGCGTTTCGGGTCGGGGAAAAACTGTTTTTT. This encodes CASSYLAFRVGEKLFF. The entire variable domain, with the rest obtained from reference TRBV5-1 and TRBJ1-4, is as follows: KAGVTQTPRYLIKTRGQQVTLSCSPISGHRSVSWYQQTPGQGLQFLFEYFSETQRNKGNFPGRFSGRQFSNSRSEMNVSTLELGDSALYLCASSYLAFRVGEKLFFGSGTQLSVL.

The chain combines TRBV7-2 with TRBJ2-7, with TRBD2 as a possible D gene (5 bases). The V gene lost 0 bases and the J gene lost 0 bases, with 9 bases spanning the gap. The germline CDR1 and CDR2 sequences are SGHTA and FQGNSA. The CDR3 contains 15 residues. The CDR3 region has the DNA TGTGCCAGCAGCTTAGCCAGCGGAACCTCCTACGAGCAGTACTTC. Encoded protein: CASSLASGTSYEQYF.

CDR3 amino acids: CASRKTGQDEQFF. Written as DNA, the CDR3 is TGTGCCAGCAGGAAGACAGGGCAGGATGAGCAGTTCTTC. V and J are TRBV6-5 and TRBJ2-1; 7 bases are shared with TRBD1. The CDR3 is 13 amino acids. Germline CDR1 is MNHEY and CDR2 is SVGAGI. With V trimmed by 6 bases and J by 8 bases, 7 bases remained unmatched.

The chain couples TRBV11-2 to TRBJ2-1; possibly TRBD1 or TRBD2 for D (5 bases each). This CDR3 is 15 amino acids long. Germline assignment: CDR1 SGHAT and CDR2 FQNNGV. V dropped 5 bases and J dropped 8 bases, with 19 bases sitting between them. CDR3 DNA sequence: TGTGCCAGCAGCCCGGGACCCACCCTCCGGGATGAGCAGTTCTTC. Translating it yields CASSPGPTLRDEQFF.

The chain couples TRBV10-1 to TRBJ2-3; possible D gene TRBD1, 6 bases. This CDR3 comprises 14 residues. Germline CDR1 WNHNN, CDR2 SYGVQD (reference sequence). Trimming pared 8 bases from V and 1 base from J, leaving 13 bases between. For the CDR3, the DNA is TGCGCCAGCGCACAGGGTGGAGGCACAGATACGCAGTATTTT. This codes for CASAQGGGTDTQYF.

This chain's CDR3 is CASSLAGNEQFF. The CDR3 coding sequence is TGCGCCAGCAGCTTGGCCGGGAATGAGCAGTTCTTC. The rearrangement joins TRBV5-1 to TRBJ2-1; D remains unclear. This CDR3 spans 12 amino acids. Germline V CDR1 and CDR2: SGHRS, YFSETQ. The germline V and J ends were trimmed by 0 bases and 7 bases, with 5 bases remaining between them.

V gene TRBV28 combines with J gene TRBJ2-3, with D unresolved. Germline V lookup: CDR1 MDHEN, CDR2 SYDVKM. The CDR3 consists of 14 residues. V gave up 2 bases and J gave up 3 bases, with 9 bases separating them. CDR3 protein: CASSLPAETDTQYF. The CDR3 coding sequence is TGTGCCAGCAGTTTACCGGCCGAGACAGATACGCAGTATTTT.

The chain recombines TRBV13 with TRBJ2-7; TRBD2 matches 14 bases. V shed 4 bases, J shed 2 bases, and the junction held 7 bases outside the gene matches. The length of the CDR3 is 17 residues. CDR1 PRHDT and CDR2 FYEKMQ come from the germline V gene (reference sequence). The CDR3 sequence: CASSSGTSGRWAYEQYF. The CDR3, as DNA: TGTGCCAGCAGCTCCGGGACTAGCGGGAGATGGGCCTACGAGCAGTACTTC.

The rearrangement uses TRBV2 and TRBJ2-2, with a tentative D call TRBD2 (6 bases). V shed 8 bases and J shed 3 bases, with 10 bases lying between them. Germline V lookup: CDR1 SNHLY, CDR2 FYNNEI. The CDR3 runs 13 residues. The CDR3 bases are TGTGCCAGCCGGGCGGGGTACACCGGGGAGCTGTTTTTT. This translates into CASRAGYTGELFF.

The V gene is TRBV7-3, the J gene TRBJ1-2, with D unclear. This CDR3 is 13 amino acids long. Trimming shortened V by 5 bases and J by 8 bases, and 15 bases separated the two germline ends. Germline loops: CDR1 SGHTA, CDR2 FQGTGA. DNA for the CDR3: TGTGCCAGCAGCCCACGTCCCGGGTTGGGCTACACCTTC. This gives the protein CASSPRPGLGYTF.

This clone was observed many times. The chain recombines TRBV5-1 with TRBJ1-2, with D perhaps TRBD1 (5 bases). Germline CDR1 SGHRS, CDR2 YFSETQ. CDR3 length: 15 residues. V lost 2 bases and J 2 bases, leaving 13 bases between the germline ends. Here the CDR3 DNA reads TGCGCCAGCAGCTTAGGAAGACAGCAGAACTATGGCTACACCTTC. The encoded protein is CASSLGRQQNYGYTF.

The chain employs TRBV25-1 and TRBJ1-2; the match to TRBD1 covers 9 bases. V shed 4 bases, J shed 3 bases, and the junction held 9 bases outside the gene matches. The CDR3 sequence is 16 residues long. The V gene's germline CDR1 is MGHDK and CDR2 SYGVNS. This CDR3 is CASSGGKQGADYGYTF. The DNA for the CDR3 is TGTGCCAGCAGTGGAGGAAAACAGGGGGCGGACTATGGCTACACCTTC.

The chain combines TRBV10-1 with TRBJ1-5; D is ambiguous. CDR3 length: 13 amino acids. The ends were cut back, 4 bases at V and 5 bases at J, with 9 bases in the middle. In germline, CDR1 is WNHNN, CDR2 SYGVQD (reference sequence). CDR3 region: CASSGAGDQPQHF. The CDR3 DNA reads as TGCGCCAGCAGTGGGGCGGGCGATCAGCCCCAGCATTTT.

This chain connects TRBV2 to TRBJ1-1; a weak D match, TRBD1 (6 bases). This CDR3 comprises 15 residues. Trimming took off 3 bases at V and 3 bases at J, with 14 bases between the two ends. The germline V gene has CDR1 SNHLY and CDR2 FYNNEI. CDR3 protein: CASSEARGLYTEAFF. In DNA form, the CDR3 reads TGTGCCAGCAGTGAGGCCCGGGGGCTGTACACTGAAGCTTTCTTT.

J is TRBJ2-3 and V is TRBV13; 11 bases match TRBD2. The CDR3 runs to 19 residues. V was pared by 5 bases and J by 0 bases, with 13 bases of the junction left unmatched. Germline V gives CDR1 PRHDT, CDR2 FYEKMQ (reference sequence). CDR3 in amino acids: CASSTQDPGLAVSTDTQYF. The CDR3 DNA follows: TGTGCCAGCAGCACCCAAGACCCGGGACTAGCGGTGAGCACAGATACGCAGTATTTT.

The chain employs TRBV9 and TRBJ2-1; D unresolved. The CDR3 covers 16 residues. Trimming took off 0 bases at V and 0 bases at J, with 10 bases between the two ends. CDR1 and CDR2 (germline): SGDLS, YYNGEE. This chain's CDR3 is CASSVGAMSSYNEQFF. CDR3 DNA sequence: TGTGCCAGCAGCGTAGGGGCGATGAGCTCCTACAATGAGCAGTTCTTC.

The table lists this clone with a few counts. In nucleotides, the CDR3 is TGTGCCAGTAGTGCCGGGGACAGAGACTACGAGCAGTACTTC. Protein sequence: CASSAGDRDYEQYF. The chain joins TRBV19 to TRBJ2-7, with 7 bases identical to TRBD1. The CDR3 is 14 residues long. Germline V gene sequence: CDR1 LNHDA, CDR2 SQIVND (reference sequence). The trim removed 5 bases at V and 3 bases at J, leaving 7 bases unmatched.

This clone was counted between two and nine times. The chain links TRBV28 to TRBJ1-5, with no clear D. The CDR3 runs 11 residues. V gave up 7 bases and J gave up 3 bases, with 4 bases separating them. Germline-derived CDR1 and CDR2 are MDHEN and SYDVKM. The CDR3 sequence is CASNNNQPQHF. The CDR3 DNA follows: TGTGCCAGCAACAACAATCAGCCCCAGCATTTT.

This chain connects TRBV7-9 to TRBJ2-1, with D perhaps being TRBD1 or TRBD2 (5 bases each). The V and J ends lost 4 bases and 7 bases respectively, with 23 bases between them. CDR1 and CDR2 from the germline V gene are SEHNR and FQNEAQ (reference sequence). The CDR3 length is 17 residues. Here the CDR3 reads CASSSGSGRIFGNEQFF. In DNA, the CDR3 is TGTGCCAGCAGCTCCGGCTCGGGACGTATCTTTGGAAATGAGCAGTTCTTC.

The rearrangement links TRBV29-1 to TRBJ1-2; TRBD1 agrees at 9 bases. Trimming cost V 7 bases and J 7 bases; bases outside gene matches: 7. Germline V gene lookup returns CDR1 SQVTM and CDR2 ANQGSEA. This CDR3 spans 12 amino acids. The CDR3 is CSDGDRASGYTF. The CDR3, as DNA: TGCAGCGATGGGGACAGGGCCTCTGGCTACACCTTC.

As DNA, the CDR3 is TGTGCCAGCAGTTCCCTTCTTATCTACGAGCAGTACTTC. It translates to CASSSLLIYEQYF. The chain recombines TRBV6-5 with TRBJ2-7; D is undetermined. In germline, CDR1 is MNHEY, CDR2 SVGAGI. V dropped 4 bases and J dropped 3 bases, with 10 bases sitting between them. This CDR3 is built from 13 residues.

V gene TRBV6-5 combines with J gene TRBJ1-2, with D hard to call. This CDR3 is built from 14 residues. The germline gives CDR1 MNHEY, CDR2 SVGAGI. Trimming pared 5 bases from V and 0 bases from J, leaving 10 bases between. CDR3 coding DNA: TGTGCCAGCAGTCGGACTCTTACTAACTATGGCTACACCTTC. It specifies CASSRTLTNYGYTF.

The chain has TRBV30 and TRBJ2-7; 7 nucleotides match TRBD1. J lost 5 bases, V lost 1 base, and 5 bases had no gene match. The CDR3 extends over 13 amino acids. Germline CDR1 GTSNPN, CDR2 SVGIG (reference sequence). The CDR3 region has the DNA TGTGCCTGGAGTGGACAGGGAGCTAACGAGCAGTACTTC. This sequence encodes CAWSGQGANEQYF.

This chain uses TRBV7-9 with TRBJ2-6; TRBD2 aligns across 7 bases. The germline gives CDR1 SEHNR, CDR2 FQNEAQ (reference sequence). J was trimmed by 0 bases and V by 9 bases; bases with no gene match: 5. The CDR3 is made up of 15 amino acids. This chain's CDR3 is CARGEGGSGANVLTF. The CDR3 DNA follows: TGTGCCAGGGGGGAGGGCGGCTCTGGGGCCAACGTCCTGACTTTC.

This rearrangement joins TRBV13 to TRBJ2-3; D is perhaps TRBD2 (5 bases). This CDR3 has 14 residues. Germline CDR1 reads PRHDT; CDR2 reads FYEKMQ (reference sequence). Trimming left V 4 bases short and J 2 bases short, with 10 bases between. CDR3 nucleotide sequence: TGTGCCAGCAGCTCCCGGGAAGTCACAGATACGCAGTATTTT. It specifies CASSSREVTDTQYF. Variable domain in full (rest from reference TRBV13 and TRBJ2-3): AAGVIQSPRHLIKEKRETATLKCYPIPRHDTVYWYQQGPGQDPQFLISFYEKMQSDKGSIPDRFSAQQFSDYHSELNMSSLELGDSALYFCASSSREVTDTQYFGPGTRLTVL.